This T cell receptor beta chain was sequenced for a study of CD8+ T cells in alopecia areata. Whole-study findings and limits: Scalp lesions, especially in alopecia totalis/universalis, had higher clonality than normal scalp. There were also resident alphabeta T cells of normal skin sequenced in scalp samples. Researchers reported that TCR sharing among patients proved less clear than in mice, possibly HLA-linked.

V shed 2 bases and J shed 5 bases, with 13 bases lying between them. The length of the CDR3 is 14 residues. CDR1 and CDR2 (germline): SGHTA, FQGNSA. In regard to this clone: The antigen is undetermined.

Extraction and reverse transcription of RNA yielded cDNA as the sequencing template. The table came from immunoSEQ multiplex PCR; TCRdb's copy has only in-frame clones and leaves some out. The sample records around 150,000 clones, 55% being singletons. Sorting of CD4+ and CD8+ T cells was performed on PBMCs. The receptor was isolated from a human donor in good health. Sequencing used CD4+ T cells sorted from blood. The chain employs TRBV7-2 and TRBJ2-7; D not certain. The CDR3 nucleotides read TGTGCCAGCAGCTTACAGGCAGGATTACACGAGCAGTACTTC. This encodes CASSLQAGLHEQYF. Supplemented by reference TRBV7-2 and TRBJ2-7, the full variable domain reads GAGVSQSPSNKVTEKGKDVELRCDPISGHTALYWYRQSLGQGLEFLIYFQGNSAPDKSGLPSDRFSAERTGGSVSTLTIQRTQQEDSAVYLCASSLQAGLHEQYFGPGTRLTVT.